This T cell receptor (beta chain) is from a study of blood T cell repertoires in COVID-19. Looking at the study overall: Sources were T cells, B-cell-depleted T cells, or PBMCs; the material itself was cDNA or gDNA.

Original data processing: It was from reference gene primer amplification that nucleated cell counts were estimated. Libraries were prepared by immunoSEQ multiplex PCR; TCRdb keeps only in-frame clonotypes and omits some of them. V, J and clone size reflect that table, while D and trimming were determined from the DNA. The repertoire holds 250,000 to 350,000 clones, with approximately 85% as singletons. The V gene lost 5 bases and the J gene lost 4 bases, with 10 bases spanning the gap. The CDR3 length is 13 residues. Sequences were obtained from peripheral blood. This rearrangement joins TRBV12-3 or TRBV12-4 to TRBJ2-3; D is undetermined. The clonotype originates from a human donor with COVID-19, enrolled during active disease. The donor label of this sample is uncertain. CDR3 in amino acids: CASSTYSADTQYF. The DNA of the CDR3 is TGTGCCAGCAGTACCTACAGTGCAGATACGCAGTATTTT.